The source of this T cell receptor beta chain is a study of PD-1 blockade in classical Hodgkin lymphoma. Exposure to brentuximab vedotin varied, and each patient had relapsed following autologous stem cell transplantation. There are 17 residues in the CDR3. CDR1 is SGHAT and CDR2 is FQNNGV in the germline V gene. V shed 1 base, J shed 7 bases, and the junction held 14 bases outside the gene matches. This table comes from immunoSEQ multiplex PCR, and its TCRdb copy is limited to in-frame clones, with some not included. This sample has fewer than 65,000 clones, with roughly 90% found just once. The TCR sequence derives from a human donor with classical Hodgkin lymphoma. The input for sequencing was peripheral blood mononuclear cells (PBMCs), taken at baseline. The chain couples TRBV11-2 to TRBJ1-2; 8 bases line up with TRBD1. CDR3 bases: TGTGCCAGCAGCTTAGCCAGGGGGCCTACCGGTACGCGTGGCTACACCTTC. As protein: CASSLARGPTGTRGYTF.